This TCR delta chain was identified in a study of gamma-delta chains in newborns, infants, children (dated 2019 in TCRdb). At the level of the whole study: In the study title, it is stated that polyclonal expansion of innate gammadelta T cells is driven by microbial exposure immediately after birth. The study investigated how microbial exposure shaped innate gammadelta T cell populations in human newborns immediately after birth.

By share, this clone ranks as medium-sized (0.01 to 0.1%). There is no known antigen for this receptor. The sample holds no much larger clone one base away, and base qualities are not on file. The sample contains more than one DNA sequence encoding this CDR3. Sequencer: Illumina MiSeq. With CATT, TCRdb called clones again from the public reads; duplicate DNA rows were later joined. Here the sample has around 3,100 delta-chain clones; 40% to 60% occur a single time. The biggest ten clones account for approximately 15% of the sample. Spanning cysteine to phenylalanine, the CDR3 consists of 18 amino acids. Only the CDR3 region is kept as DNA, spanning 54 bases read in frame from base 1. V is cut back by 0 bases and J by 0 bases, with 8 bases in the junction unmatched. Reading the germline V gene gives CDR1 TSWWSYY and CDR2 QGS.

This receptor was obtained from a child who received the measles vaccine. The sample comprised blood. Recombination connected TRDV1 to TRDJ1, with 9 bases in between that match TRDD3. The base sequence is TGTGCTCTTGGGGAACTAGGACAGGGGATACGCCACACCGATAAACTCATCTTT. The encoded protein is CALGELGQGIRHTDKLIF.